Listed here is a single TCR beta chain. The sample belongs to a study of blood T cell repertoires in COVID-19. This table comes from immunoSEQ multiplex PCR, and its TCRdb copy is limited to in-frame clones, with some not included. The sample comprises roughly 180,000 clones, roughly 81% of which are singletons, and 11% rests with the top ten. Germline CDR1 and CDR2: SGHTA and FQGTGA. The CDR3 totals 13 residues. With V trimmed by 5 bases and J by 9 bases, 7 bases remained unmatched. The genes are TRBV7-3 and TRBJ2-1; 7 positions agree with TRBD1. Source material: peripheral blood. The TCR sequence derives from a woman aged 40 to 49 with COVID-19, enrolled during active disease. The CDR3 DNA reads as TGTGCCAGCAGCAAACAGGGGAACGGTGAGCAGTTCTTC. This encodes CASSKQGNGEQFF.